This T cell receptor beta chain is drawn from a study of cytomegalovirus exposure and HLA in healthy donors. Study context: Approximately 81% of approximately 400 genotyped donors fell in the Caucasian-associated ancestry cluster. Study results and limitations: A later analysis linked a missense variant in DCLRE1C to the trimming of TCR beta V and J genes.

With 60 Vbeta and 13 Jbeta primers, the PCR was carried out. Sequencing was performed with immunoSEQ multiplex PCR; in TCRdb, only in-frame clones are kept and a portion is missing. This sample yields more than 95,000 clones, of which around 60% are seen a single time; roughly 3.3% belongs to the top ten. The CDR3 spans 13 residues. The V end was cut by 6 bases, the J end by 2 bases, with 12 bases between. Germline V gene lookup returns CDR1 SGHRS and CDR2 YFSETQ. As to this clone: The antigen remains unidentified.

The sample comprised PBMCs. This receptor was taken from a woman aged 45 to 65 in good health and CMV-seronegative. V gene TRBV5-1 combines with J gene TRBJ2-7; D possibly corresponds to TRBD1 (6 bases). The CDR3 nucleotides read TGCGCCAGCACCAGAACAGGGACCTACGAGCAGTACTTC. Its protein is CASTRTGTYEQYF. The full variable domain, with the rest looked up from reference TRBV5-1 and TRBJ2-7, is KAGVTQTPRYLIKTRGQQVTLSCSPISGHRSVSWYQQTPGQGLQFLFEYFSETQRNKGNFPGRFSGRQFSNSRSEMNVSTLELGDSALYLCASTRTGTYEQYFGPGTRLTVT.